This T cell receptor (beta chain) derives from a study of blood T cells in healthy people across ages. The people who gave samples were healthy Caucasians from Russia, aged roughly 6 to 100. The germline V gene encodes CDR1 LGHNA and CDR2 YSLEER. Trimming cost V 3 bases and J 5 bases; bases outside gene matches: 8. The CDR3 runs to 15 residues. PCR was performed a second time for roughly 7 to 12 cycles using a sample-barcoded 5' primer and a J-beta primer mix. TCRdb reanalysed the 5' RACE reads using MiXCR and keeps one entry per CDR3 protein. The sample holds 1.8 million or so distinct CDR3 sequences, roughly two fifths seen once.

Sequences were obtained from blood. This sequence was found in a human donor in good health. This rearrangement joins TRBV4-3 to TRBJ1-1; 8 bases fit TRBD1. Written as DNA, the CDR3 is TGCGCCAGCAGCCATCGGACAGGGTCTGGGACTGAAGCTTTCTTT. This gives the protein CASSHRTGSGTEAFF.